The following is a T cell receptor beta chain sequence with its context. The data were obtained in a study of blood T cell repertoires in COVID-19. In the authors' workflow: Reference gene primer amplification gave nucleated cell count estimates. Clones were sequenced by immunoSEQ multiplex PCR, and TCRdb holds only the in-frame ones, with some missing. That table furnishes V, J and clone size, whereas the DNA furnished D and trimming. The sample has about 56,000 clones, about 89% seen once; the top ten hold roughly 20%. Germline assignment: CDR1 SGHVS and CDR2 FNYEAQ. Trimming cost V 1 base and J 1 base, with 13 bases left between them. The CDR3 covers 17 residues.

Sequenced sample: peripheral blood. The TCR was taken from a human donor in a cohort sampled during active COVID-19. The gene calls are TRBV7-6 and TRBJ2-2, with D possibly matching TRBD1 (6 bases). CDR3 residues: CASSLVSGGQNTGELFF. The DNA of the CDR3 is TGTGCCAGCAGCTTAGTCTCTGGGGGACAGAACACCGGGGAGCTGTTTTTT.